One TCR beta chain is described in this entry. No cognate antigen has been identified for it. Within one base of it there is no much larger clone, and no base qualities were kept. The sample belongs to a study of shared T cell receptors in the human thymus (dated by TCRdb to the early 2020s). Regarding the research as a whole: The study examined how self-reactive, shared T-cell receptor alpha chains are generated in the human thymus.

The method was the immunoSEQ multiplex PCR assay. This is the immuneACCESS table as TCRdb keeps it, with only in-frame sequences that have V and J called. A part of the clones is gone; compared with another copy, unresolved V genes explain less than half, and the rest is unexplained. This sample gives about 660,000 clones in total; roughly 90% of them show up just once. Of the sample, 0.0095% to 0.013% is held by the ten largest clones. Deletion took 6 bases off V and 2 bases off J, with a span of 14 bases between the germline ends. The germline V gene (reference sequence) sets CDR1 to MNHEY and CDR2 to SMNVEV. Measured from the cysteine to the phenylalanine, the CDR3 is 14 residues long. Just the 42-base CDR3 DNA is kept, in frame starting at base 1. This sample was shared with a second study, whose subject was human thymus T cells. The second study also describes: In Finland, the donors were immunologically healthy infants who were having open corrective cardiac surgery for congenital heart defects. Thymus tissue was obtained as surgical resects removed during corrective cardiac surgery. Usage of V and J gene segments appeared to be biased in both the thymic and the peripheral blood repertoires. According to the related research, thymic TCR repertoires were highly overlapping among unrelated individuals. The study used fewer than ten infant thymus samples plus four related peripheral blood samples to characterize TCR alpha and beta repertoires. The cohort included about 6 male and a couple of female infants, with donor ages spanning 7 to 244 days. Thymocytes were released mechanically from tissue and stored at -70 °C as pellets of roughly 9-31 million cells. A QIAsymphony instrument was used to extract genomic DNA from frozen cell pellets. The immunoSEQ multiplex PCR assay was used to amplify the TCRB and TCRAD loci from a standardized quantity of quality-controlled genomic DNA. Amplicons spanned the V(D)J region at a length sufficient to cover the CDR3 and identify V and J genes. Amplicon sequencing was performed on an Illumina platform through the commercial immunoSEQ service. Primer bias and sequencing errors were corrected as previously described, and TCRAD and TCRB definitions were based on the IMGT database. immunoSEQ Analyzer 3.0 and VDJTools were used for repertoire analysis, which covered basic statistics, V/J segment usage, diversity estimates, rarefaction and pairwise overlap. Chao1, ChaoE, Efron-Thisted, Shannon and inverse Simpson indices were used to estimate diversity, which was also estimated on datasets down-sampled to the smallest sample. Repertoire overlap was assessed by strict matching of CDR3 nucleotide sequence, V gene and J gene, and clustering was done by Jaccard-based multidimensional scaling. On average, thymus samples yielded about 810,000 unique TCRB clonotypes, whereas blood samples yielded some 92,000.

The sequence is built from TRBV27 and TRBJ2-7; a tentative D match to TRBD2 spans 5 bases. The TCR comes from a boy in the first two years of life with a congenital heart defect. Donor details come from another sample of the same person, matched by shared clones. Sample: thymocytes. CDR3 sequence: CASSPSGDAYEQYF. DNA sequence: TGTGCCAGCAGCCCCTCCGGGGATGCCTACGAGCAGTACTTC.